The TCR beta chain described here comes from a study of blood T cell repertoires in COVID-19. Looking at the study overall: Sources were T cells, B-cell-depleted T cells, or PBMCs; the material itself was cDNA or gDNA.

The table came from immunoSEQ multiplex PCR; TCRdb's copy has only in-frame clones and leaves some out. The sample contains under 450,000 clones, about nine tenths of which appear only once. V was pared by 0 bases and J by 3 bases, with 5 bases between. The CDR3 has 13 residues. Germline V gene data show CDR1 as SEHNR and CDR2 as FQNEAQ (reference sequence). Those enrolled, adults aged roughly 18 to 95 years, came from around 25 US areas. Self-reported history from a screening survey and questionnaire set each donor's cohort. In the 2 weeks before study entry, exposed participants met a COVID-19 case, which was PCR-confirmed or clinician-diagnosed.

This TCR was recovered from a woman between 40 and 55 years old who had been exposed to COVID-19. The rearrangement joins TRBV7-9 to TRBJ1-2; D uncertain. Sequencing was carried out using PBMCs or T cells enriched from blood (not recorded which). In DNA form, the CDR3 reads TGTGCCAGCAGCTTAGCGGCAGACTATGGCTACACCTTC. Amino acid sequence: CASSLAADYGYTF.